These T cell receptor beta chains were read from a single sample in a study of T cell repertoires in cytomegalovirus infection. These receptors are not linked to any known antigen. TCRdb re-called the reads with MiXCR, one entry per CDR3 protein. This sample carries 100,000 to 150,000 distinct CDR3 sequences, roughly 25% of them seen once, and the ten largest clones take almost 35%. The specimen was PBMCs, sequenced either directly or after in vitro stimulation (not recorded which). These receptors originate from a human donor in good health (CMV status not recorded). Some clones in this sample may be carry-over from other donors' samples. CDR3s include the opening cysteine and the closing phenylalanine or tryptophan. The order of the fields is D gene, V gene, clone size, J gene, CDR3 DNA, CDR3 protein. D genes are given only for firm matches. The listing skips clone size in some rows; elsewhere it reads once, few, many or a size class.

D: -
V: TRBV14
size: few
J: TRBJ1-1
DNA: TGTGCCAGCAGCCAAGATATGGTGGGTGAAGCTTTCTTT
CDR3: CASSQDMVGEAFF

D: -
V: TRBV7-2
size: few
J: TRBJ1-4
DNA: TGTGCCAGCAGCTTAAACACTGGCCTAGTTCGGACTGAAAAACTGTTTTTT
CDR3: CASSLNTGLVRTEKLFF

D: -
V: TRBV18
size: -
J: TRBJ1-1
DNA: TGTGCCAGCTCAACCCGACAGGCACGGGCCACTGAAGCTTTCTTT
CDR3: CASSTRQARATEAFF

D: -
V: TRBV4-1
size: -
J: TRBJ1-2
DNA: TGCGCCAGCAGCCGCCGGGACATCGAAGGGGGTGGCTACACCTTC
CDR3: CASSRRDIEGGGYTF

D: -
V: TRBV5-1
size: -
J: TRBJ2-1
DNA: TGCGCCAGCAGCGCCGTACAGCGGAATGAGCAGTTCTTC
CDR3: CASSAVQRNEQFF

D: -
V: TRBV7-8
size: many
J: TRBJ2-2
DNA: TGTGCCAGCAGCTTAGTAATAACCCCGCGGGACACCGGGGAGCTGTTTTTT
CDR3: CASSLVITPRDTGELFF

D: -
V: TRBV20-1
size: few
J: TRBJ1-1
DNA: TGCAGTGCTGAGGGGACCACAGGGACTGAAGCTTTCTTT
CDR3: CSAEGTTGTEAFF

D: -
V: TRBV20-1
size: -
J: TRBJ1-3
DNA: TGCAGTGCTAGAGATGCAGGTGGAGGCTCTGGAAACACCATATATTTT
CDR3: CSARDAGGGSGNTIYF

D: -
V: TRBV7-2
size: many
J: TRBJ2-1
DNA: TGTGCCAGCAGCCTGCGACCTAGACTGCTCTACAATGAGCAGTTCTTC
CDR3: CASSLRPRLLYNEQFF

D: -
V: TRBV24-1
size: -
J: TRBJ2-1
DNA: TGTGCCACTGCCGGGACCCCCTACAATGAGCAGTTCTTC
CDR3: CATAGTPYNEQFF

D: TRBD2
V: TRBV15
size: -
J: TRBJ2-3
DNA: TGTGCCACCAGCCGGGGGGGCGGAAAGGCAGATACGCAGTATTTT
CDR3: CATSRGGGKADTQYF

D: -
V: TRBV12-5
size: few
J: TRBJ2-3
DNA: TGTGCTAGTGGTTTGATCGGGGCGGATACGCAGTATTTT
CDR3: CASGLIGADTQYF

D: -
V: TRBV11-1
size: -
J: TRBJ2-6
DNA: TGTGCCAGCACCCTAAGGGGGCTGGGTCAGGGGGGATCTGGGGCCAACGTCCTGACTTTC
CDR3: CASTLRGLGQGGSGANVLTF

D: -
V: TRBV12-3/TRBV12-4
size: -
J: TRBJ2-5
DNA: TGTGCCAGCAGTACAGGGTACGGCGGAGAGACCCAGTACTTC
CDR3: CASSTGYGGETQYF

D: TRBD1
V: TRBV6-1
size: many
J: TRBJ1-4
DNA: TGTGCCAGCAGCGAAAGGGGGCGGGGGGAAAAACTGTTTTTT
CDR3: CASSERGRGEKLFF

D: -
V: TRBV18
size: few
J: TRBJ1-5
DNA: TGTGCCAGCTCACCACAGTCAAGCAATCAGCCCCAGCATTTT
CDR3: CASSPQSSNQPQHF

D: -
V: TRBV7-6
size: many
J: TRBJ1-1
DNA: TGTGCCAGCAGCGGGCAGAACACTGAAGCTTTCTTT
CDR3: CASSGQNTEAFF

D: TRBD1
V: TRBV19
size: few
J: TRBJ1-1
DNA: TGTGCCAGTAGTATGCTTCTGGACAGGGGGCTCATGAACACTGAAGCTTTCTTT
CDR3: CASSMLLDRGLMNTEAFF

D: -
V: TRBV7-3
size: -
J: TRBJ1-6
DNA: TGTGCCAGCAGCCTCAACATTAATTCACCCCTCCACTTT
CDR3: CASSLNINSPLHF

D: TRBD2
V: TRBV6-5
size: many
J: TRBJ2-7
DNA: TGTGCCAGCCGAGCACTAGCGGGAGACGAGCAGTACTTC
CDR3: CASRALAGDEQYF

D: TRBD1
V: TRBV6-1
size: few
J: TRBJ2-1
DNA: TGTGCCAGCAGGAGACAGGGGTTGGCGGATGAGCAGTTCTTC
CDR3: CASRRQGLADEQFF

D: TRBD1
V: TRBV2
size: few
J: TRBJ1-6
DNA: TGTGCCATCCGTGGAGAAGTCCCGACAGGGGATAATTCACCCCTCCACTTT
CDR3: CAIRGEVPTGDNSPLHF

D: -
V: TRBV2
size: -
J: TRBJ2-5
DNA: TGTGCCAGCAGTCGGACTAGGGGGAGGGCCTTTGAGACCCAGTACTTC
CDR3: CASSRTRGRAFETQYF

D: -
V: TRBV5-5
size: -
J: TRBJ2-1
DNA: TGTGCCAGCAGCTTGTTTCAGGTGTCGTACAATGAGCAGTTCTTC
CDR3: CASSLFQVSYNEQFF

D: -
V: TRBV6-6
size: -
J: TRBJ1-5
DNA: TGTGCCAGCAGTTACCGGGTCGGGGAGGCTGGTGGGTGGGGGGCAAAGGATGGCAATCAGCCCCAGCATTTT
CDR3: CASSYRVGEAGGWGAKDGNQPQHF

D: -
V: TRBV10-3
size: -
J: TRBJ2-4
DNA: TGTGCCAGTGCCGATGACGGAAACATTCAGTACTTC
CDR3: CASADDGNIQYF

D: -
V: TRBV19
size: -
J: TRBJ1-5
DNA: TGTGCCAGTAGTCGTATTAGCGGTTCTACTAGCAATCAGCCCCAGCATTTT
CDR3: CASSRISGSTSNQPQHF

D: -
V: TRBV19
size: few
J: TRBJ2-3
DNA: TGTGCCAGTACCCCCCCAGGCTCTGGAGATGTAGGGCAGTATTTT
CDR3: CASTPPGSGDVGQYF

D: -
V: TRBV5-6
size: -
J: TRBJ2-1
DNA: TGTGCCAGCAGCTTTAGGGTTCCTGAGCAGTTCTTC
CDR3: CASSFRVPEQFF

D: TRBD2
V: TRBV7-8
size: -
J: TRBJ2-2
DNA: TGTGCCACCATGGGGGGCATAGCGGGAGATTTGAGCAACACCGGGGAGCTGTTTTTT
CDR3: CATMGGIAGDLSNTGELFF

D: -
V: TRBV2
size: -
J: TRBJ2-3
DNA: TGTGCCAGCAGTGAGGGGCTAGGTCCAGATACGCAGTATTTT
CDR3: CASSEGLGPDTQYF

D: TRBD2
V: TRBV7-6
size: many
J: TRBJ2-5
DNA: TGTGCCAGCAGCTTAGAGCCTAGCGGGAGTAAAGAGACCCAGTACTTC
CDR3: CASSLEPSGSKETQYF

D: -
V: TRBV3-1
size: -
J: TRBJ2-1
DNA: TGTGCCAGCAGCCTCCTTACTGGCGGTCCCGGGGTCAATGAGCAGTTCTTC
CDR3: CASSLLTGGPGVNEQFF

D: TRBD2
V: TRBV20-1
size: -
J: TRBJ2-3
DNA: TGCAGTGCTAAACTAGCGGGAGGGCCAGATACGCAGTATTTT
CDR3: CSAKLAGGPDTQYF

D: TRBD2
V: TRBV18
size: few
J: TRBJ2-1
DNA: TGTGCCAGCTCACCAAGGCTAGCGGGAATTCTAAGCTCCTACAATGAGCAGTTCTTC
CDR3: CASSPRLAGILSSYNEQFF

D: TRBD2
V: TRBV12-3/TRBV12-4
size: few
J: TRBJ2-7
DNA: TGTGCCAGCAGTTTGGGGGGGACTCTCTCCTACGAGCAGTACTTC
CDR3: CASSLGGTLSYEQYF

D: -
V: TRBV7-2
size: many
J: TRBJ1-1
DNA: TGTGCCAGCAGCTTACGGGCGGGCGAAATGAACACTGAAGCTTTCTTT
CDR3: CASSLRAGEMNTEAFF

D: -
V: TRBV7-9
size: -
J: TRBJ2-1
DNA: TGTGCCAGCAGCCCCCCCCGTCTCGCCTACAATGAGCAGTTCTTC
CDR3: CASSPPRLAYNEQFF

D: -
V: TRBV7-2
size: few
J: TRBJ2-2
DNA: TGTGCCAGCAGCTCAAAACTAGTTTCGGGGGAGCTGTTTTTT
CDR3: CASSSKLVSGELFF

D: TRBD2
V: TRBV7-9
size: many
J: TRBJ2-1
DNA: TGTGCCAGCAGTCCTCTAGCGGGAGAGAGGGTGAGGGGGCAGTTCTTC
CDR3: CASSPLAGERVRGQFF

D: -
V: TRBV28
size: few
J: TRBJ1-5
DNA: TGTGCCAGCAGTTTATCCCCCAATCCCCAGCATTTT
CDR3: CASSLSPNPQHF

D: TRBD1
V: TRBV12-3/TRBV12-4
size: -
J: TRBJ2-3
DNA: TGTGCCAGCAGCCGACAGGGAGATACGCAGTATTTT
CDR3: CASSRQGDTQYF

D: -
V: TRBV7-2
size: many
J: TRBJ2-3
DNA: TGTGCCAGCAGCTTAAGTGGGGGACCCAGCACAGATACGCAGTATTTT
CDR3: CASSLSGGPSTDTQYF

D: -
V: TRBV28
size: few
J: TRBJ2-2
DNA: TGTGCCAGCAGTTCAACTTTGGGGGCTGGCGGGGAGCTGTTTTTT
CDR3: CASSSTLGAGGELFF

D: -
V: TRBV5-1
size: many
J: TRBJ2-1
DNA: TGCGCCAGCACCGACTCGGCCCTGGGAAATGAGCAGTTCTTC
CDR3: CASTDSALGNEQFF

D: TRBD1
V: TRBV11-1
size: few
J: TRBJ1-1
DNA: TGTGCCAGCAGCTCAGAACAGGGGTGGGAAACTGAAGCTTTCTTT
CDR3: CASSSEQGWETEAFF

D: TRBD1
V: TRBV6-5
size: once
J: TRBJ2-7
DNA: TGTGCCAGCAGTTACTTCCCTACAGGGGAAGAGCAGTACTTC
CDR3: CASSYFPTGEEQYF

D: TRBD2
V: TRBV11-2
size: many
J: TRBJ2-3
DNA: TGTGCCAGCAGCTTAGTCCCGGGACTAGCAGATTACGCAGATACGCAGTATTTT
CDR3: CASSLVPGLADYADTQYF

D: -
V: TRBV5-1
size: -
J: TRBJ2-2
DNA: TGCGCCAGCAGCTTGGGAGACACCCCAAACACCGGGGAGCTGTTTTTT
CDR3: CASSLGDTPNTGELFF

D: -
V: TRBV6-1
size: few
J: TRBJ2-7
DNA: TGTGCCAGCAGTTCGTGGACCGGACCGAGCTCCTACGAGCAGTACTTC
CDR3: CASSSWTGPSSYEQYF

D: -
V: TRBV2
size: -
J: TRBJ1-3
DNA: TGTGCCAGCAGTGTAGGCAGACCGGGGTCCTCTGGAAACACCATATATTTT
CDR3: CASSVGRPGSSGNTIYF

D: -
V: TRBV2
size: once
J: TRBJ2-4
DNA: TGTGCCAGCAGTGAACCCCGGGGAGGAACCCTAGCCAAAAACATTCAGTACTTC
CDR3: CASSEPRGGTLAKNIQYF

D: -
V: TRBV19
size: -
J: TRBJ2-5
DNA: TGTGCCAGTAGTATAGATGGAGGGGGGAAGACCCAGTACTTC
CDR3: CASSIDGGGKTQYF

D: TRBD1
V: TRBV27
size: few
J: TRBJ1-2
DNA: TGTGCCAGCAGGCGGACAGGCAGCCTCTATGGCTACACCTTC
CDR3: CASRRTGSLYGYTF

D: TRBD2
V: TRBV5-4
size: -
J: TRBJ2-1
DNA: TGTGCCAGCAGCACCGAAGCGGGAGTAGGCGCCTACAATGAGCAGTTCTTC
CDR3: CASSTEAGVGAYNEQFF

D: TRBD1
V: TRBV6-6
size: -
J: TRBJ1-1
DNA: TGTGCCAGCAGCCTGGACAGGGAAAGGGCTTTCTTT
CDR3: CASSLDRERAFF

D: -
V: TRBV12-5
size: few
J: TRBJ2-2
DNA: TGTGCTAGTGCCCTTCTAGAGGTCGGGGAGCTGTTTTTT
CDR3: CASALLEVGELFF

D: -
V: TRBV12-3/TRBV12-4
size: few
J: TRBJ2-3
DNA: TGTGCCAGCAGTTTGGGACATCTTAGCACAGATACGCAGTATTTT
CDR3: CASSLGHLSTDTQYF